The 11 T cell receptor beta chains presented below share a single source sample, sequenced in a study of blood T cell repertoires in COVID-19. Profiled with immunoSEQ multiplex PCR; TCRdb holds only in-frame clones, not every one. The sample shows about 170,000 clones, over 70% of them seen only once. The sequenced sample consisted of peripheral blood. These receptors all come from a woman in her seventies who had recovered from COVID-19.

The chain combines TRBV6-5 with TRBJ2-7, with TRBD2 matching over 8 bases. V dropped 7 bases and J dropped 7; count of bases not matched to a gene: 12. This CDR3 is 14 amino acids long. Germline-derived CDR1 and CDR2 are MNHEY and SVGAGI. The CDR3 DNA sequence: TGTGCCAGCACCCCCCGGGGGGGTCTGTGGGAGCAGTACTTC. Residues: CASTPRGGLWEQYF.

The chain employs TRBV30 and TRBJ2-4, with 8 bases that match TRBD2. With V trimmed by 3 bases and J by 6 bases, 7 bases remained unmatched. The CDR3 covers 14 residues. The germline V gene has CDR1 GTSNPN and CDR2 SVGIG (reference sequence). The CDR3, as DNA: TGTGCCTGGAGCCGCGGGGCGGGAGGAAACATTCAGTACTTC. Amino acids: CAWSRGAGGNIQYF.

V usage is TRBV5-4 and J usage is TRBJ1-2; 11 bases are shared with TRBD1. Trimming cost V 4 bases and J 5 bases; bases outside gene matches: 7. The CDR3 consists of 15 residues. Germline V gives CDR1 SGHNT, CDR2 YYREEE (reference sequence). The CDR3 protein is CASSAGTGGWYGYTF. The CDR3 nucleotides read TGTGCCAGCAGCGCAGGGACAGGGGGTTGGTATGGCTACACCTTC.

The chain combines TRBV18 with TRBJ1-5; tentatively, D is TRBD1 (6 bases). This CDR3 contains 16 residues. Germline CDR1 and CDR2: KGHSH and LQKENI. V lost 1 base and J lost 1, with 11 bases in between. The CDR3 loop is CASSPQGQGSNQPQHF. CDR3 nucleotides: TGTGCCAGCTCACCACAGGGGCAGGGGAGCAATCAGCCCCAGCATTTT.

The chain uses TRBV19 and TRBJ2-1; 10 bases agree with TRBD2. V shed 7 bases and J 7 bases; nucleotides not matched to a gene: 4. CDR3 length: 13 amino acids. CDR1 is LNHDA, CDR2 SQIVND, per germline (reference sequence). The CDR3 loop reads CASISGRWNEQFF. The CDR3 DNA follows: TGTGCCAGTATTAGCGGGAGGTGGAATGAGCAGTTCTTC.

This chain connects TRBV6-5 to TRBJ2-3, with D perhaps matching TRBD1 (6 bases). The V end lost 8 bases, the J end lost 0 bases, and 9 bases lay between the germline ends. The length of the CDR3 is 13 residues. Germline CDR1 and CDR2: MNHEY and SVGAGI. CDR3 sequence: CASGGHSTDTQYF. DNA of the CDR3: TGTGCCAGCGGGGGCCACAGCACAGATACGCAGTATTTT.

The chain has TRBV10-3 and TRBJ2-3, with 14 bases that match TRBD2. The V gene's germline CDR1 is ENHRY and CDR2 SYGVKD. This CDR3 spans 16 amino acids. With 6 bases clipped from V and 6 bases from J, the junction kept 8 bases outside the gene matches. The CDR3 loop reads CAIRRLAGGVADTQYF. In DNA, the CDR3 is TGTGCCATCAGAAGACTAGCGGGAGGGGTAGCGGATACGCAGTATTTT.

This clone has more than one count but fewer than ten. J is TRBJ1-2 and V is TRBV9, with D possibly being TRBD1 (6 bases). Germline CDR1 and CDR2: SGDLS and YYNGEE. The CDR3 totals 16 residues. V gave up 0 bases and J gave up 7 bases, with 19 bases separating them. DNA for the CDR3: TGTGCCAGCAGCGTAGATCCCTCGGGGAGCAGGGGTGGCTACACCTTC. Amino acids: CASSVDPSGSRGGYTF.

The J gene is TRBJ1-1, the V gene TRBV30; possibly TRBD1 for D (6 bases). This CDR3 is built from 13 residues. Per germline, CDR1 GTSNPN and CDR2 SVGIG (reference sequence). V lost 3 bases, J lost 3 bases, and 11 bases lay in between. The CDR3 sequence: CAWRHRQDTEAFF. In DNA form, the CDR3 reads TGTGCCTGGAGGCACCGACAGGACACTGAAGCTTTCTTT.

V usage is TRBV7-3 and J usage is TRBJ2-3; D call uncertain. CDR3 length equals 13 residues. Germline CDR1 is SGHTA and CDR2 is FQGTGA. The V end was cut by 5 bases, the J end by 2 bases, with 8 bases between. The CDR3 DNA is TGTGCCAGCAGCCTGCGGCCCACAGATACGCAGTATTTT. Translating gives CASSLRPTDTQYF.

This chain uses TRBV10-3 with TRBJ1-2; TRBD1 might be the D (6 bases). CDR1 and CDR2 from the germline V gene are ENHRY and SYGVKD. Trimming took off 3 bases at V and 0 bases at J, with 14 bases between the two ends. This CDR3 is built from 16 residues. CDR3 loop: CAISDPRDTANYGYTF. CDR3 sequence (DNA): TGTGCCATCAGTGACCCCCGGGACACGGCTAACTATGGCTACACCTTC.